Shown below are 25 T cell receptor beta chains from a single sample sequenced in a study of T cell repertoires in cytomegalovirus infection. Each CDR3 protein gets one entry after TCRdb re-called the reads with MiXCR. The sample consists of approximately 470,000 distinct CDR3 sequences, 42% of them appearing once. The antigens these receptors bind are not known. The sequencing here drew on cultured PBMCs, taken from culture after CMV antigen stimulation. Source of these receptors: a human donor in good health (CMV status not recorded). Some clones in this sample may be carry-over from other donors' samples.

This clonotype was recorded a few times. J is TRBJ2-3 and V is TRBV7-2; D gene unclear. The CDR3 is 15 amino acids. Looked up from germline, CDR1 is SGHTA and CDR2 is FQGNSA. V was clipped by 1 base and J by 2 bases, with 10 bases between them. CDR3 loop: CASSLDYSSTDTQYF. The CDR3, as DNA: TGTGCCAGCAGCTTAGATTACAGTTCCACAGATACGCAGTATTTT. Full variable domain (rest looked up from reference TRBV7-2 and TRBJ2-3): GAGVSQSPSNKVTEKGKDVELRCDPISGHTALYWYRQSLGQGLEFLIYFQGNSAPDKSGLPSDRFSAERTGGSVSTLTIQRTQQEDSAVYLCASSLDYSSTDTQYFGPGTRLTVL.

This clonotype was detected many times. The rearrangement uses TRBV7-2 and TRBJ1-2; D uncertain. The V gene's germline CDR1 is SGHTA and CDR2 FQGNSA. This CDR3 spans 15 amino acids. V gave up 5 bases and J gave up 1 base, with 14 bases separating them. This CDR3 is CASSATWGFNYGYTF. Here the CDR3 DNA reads TGTGCCAGCAGCGCGACATGGGGATTTAACTATGGCTACACCTTC. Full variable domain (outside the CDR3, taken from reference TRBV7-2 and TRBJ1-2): GAGVSQSPSNKVTEKGKDVELRCDPISGHTALYWYRQSLGQGLEFLIYFQGNSAPDKSGLPSDRFSAERTGGSVSTLTIQRTQQEDSAVYLCASSATWGFNYGYTFGSGTRLTVV.

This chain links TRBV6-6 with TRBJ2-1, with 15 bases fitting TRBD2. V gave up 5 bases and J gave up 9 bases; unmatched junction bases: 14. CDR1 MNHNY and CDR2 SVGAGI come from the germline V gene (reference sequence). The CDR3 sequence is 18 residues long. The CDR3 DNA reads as TGTGCCAGCAGTGAGCAGGGACTAGCGGGGGGCCGGGGGATTGAGCAGTTCTTC. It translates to CASSEQGLAGGRGIEQFF.

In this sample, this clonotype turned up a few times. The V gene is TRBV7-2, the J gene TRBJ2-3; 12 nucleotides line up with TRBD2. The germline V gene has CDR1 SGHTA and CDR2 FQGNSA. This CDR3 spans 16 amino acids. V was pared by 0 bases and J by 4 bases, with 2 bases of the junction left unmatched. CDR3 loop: CASSLAGLAGSDTQYF. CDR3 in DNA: TGTGCCAGCAGCTTAGCAGGACTAGCGGGGTCAGATACGCAGTATTTT.

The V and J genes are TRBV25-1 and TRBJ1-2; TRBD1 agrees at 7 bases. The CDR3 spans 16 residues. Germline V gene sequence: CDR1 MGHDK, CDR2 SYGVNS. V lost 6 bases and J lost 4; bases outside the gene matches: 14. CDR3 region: CASSSDKRDRIYGYTF. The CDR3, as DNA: TGTGCCAGCAGCTCAGATAAACGGGACAGAATCTATGGCTACACCTTC.

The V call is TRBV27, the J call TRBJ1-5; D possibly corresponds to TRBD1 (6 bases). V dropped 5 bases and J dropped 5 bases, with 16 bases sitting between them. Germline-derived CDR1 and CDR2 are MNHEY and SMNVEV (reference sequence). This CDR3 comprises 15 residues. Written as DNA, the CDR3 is TGTGCCAGCAGTCCCAGGGGATTTGGGCATCAGCCCCAGCATTTT. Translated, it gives CASSPRGFGHQPQHF.

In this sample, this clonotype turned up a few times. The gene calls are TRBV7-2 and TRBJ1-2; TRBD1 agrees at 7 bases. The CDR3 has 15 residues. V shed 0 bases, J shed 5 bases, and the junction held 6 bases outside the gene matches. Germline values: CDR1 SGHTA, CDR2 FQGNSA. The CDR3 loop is CASSLARQGMYGYTF. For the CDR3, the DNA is TGTGCCAGCAGCTTAGCGCGACAGGGAATGTATGGCTACACCTTC.

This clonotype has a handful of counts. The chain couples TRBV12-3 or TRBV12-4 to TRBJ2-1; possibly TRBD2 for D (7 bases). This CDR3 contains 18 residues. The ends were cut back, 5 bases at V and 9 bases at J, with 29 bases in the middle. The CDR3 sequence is CASSTRGGVPGNRLEQFF. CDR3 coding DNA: TGTGCCAGCAGTACAAGGGGGGGGGTCCCGGGAAACCGCCTTGAGCAGTTCTTC.

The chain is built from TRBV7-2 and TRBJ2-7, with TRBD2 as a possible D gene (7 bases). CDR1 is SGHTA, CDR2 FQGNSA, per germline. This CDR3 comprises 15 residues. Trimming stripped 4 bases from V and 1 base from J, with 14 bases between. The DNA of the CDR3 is TGTGCCAGCAGCTCGCTCGAGGGGGGGTCCTACGAGCAGTACTTC. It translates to CASSSLEGGSYEQYF. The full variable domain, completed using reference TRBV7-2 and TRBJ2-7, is GAGVSQSPSNKVTEKGKDVELRCDPISGHTALYWYRQSLGQGLEFLIYFQGNSAPDKSGLPSDRFSAERTGGSVSTLTIQRTQQEDSAVYLCASSSLEGGSYEQYFGPGTRLTVT.

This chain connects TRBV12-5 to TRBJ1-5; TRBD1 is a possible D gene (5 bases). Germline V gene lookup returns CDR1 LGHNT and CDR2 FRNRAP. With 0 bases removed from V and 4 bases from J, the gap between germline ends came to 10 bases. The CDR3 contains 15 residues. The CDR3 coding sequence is TGTGCTAGTGGTTTGGTGGGGCAGGGAAATCAGCCCCAGCATTTT. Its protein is CASGLVGQGNQPQHF.

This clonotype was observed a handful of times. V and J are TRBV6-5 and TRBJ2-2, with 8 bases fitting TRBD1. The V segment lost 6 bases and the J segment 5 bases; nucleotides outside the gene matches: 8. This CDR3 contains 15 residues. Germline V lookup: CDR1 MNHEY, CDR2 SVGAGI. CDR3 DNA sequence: TGTGCCAGCAGCCGCAGGGGGCTGGGGACCGGGGAGCTGTTTTTT. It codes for CASSRRGLGTGELFF.

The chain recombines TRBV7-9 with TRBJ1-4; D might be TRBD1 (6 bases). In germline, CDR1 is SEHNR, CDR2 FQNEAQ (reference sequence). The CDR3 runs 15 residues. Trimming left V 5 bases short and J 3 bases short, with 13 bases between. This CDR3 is CASSPVGAANEKLFF. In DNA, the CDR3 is TGTGCCAGCAGCCCGGTGGGGGCGGCTAATGAAAAACTGTTTTTT.

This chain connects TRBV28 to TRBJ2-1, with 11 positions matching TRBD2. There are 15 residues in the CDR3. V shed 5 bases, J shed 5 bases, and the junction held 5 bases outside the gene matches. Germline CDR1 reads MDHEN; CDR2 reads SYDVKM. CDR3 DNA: TGTGCCAGCAGTGCCCTAGCGGGGGGAGACAATGAGCAGTTCTTC. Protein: CASSALAGGDNEQFF.

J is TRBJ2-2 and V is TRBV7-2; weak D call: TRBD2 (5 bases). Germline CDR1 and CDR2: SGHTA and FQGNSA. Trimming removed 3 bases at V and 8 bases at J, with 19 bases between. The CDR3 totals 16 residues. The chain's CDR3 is CASSLPELVVSGELFF. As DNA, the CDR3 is TGTGCCAGCAGCTTGCCGGAACTAGTGGTTTCTGGGGAGCTGTTTTTT.

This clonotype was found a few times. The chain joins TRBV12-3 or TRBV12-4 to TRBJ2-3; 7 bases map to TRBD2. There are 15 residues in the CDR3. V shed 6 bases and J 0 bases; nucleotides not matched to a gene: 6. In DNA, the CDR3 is TGTGCCAGCAGACACGGGGGGTTCAGCACAGATACGCAGTATTTT. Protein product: CASRHGGFSTDTQYF.

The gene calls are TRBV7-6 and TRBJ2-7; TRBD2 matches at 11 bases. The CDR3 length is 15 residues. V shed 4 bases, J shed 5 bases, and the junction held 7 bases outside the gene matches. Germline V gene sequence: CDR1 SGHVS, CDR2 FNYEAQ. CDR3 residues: CASSWDPGLADEQYF. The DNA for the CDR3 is TGTGCCAGCAGCTGGGACCCGGGACTAGCGGACGAGCAGTACTTC.

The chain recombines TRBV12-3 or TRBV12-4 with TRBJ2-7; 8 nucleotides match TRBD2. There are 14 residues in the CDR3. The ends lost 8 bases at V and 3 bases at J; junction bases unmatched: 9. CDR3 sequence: CASSQLAENYEQYF. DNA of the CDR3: TGTGCCAGCTCCCAACTAGCGGAGAACTACGAGCAGTACTTC.

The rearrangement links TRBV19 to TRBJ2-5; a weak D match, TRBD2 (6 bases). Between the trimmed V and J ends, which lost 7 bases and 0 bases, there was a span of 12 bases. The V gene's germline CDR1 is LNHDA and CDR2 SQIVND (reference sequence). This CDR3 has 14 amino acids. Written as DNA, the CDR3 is TGTGCCAGTACCCCCGCGGGACACCAAGAGACCCAGTACTTC. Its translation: CASTPAGHQETQYF.

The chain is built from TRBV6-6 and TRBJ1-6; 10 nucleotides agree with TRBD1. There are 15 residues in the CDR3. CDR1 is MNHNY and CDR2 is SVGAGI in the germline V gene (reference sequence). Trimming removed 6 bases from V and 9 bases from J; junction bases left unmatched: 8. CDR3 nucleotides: TGTGCCAGCAGGCCCGAGACAGGGGGCGCTTCACCCCTCCACTTT. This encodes CASRPETGGASPLHF.

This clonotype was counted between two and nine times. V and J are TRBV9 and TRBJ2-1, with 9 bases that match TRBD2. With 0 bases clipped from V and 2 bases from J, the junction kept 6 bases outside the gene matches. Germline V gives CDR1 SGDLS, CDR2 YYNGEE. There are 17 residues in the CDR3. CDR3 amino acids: CASSVGGGGRAYNEQFF. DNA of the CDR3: TGTGCCAGCAGCGTAGGAGGTGGCGGGAGGGCCTACAATGAGCAGTTCTTC. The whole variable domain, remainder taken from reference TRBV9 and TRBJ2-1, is DSGVTQTPKHLITATGQRVTLRCSPRSGDLSVYWYQQSLDQGLQFLIQYYNGEERAKGNILERFSAQQFPDLHSELNLSSLELGDSALYFCASSVGGGGRAYNEQFFGPGTRLTVL.

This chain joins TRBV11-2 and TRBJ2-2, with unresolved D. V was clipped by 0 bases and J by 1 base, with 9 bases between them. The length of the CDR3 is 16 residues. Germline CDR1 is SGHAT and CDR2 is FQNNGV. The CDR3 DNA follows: TGTGCCAGCAGCTTAGATACGAGGAGGAACACCGGGGAGCTGTTTTTT. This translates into CASSLDTRRNTGELFF.

The CDR3 nucleotides are TGTGCCAGCAGCTTAGCCCCTCCGGAAAAACTGTTTTTT. Translation gives CASSLAPPEKLFF. This rearrangement joins TRBV5-5 to TRBJ1-4, with D hard to call. The CDR3 length is 13 residues. V was clipped by 2 bases and J by 8 bases, with 10 bases between them. From germline, CDR1 is SGHKS and CDR2 YYEKEE (reference sequence).

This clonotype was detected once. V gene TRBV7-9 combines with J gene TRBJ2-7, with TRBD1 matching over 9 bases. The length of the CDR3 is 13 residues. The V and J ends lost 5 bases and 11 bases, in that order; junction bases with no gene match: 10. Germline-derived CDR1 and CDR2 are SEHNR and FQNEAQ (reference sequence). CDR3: CASSAMGTGSEYF. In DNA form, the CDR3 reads TGTGCCAGCAGCGCAATGGGGACAGGGTCTGAGTACTTC.

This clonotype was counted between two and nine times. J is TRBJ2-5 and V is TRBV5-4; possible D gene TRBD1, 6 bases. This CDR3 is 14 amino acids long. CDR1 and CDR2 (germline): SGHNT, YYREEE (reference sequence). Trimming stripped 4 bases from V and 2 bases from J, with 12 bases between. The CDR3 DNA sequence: TGTGCCAGCAGCCCGGGACAATCACAAGAGACCCAGTACTTC. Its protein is CASSPGQSQETQYF. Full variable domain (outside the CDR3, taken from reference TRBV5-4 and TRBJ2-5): ETGVTQSPTHLIKTRGQQVTLRCSSQSGHNTVSWYQQALGQGPQFIFQYYREEENGRGNFPPRFSGLQFPNYSSELNVNALELDDSALYLCASSPGQSQETQYFGPGTRLLVL.

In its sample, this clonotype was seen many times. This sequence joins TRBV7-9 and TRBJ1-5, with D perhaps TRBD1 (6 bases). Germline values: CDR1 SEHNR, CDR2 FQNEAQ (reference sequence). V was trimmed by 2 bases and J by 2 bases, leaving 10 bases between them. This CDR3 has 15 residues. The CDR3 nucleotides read TGTGCCAGCAGCTTAAGCGGGGGCGGCAATCAGCCCCAGCATTTT. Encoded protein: CASSLSGGGNQPQHF.